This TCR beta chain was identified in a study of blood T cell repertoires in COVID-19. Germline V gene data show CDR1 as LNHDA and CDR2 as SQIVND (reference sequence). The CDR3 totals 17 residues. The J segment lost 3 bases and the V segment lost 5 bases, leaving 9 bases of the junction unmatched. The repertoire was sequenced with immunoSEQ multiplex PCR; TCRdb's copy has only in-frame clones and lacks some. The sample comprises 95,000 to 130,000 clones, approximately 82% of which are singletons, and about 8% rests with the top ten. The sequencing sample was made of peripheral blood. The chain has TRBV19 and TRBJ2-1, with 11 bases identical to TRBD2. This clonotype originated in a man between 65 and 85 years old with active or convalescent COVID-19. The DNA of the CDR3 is TGTGCCAGTAGTTCCCTTGCCACTAGCGGGAGCTACAATGAGCAGTTCTTC. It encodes CASSSLATSGSYNEQFF.